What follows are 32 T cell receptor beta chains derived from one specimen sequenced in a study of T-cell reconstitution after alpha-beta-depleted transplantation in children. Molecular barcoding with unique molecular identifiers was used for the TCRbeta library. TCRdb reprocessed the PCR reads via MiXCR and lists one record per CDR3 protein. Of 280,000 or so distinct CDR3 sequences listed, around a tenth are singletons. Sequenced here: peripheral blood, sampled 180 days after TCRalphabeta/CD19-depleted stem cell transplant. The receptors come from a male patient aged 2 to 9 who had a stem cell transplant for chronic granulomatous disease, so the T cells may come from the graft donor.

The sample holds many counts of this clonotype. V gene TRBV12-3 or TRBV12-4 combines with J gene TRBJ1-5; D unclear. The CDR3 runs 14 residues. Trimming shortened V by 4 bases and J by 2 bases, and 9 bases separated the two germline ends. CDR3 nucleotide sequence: TGTGCCAGCAGTTCGGTCGTCGGCAATCAGCCCCAGCATTTT. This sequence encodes CASSSVVGNQPQHF.

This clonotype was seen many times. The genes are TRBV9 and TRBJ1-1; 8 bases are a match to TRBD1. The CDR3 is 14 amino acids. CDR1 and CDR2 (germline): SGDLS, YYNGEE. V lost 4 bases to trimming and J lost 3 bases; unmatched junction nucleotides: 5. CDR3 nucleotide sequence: TGTGCCAGCAGCACAACAGGGGGGGACACTGAAGCTTTCTTT. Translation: CASSTTGGDTEAFF. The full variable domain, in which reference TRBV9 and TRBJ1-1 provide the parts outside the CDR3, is DSGVTQTPKHLITATGQRVTLRCSPRSGDLSVYWYQQSLDQGLQFLIQYYNGEERAKGNILERFSAQQFPDLHSELNLSSLELGDSALYFCASSTTGGDTEAFFGQGTRLTVV.

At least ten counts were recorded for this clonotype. The CDR3 nucleotides read TGCAGTGCTAGACCGGGAGGCAGAAACACCGGGGAGCTGTTTTTT. It is translated as CSARPGGRNTGELFF. This chain uses TRBV20-1 with TRBJ2-2; 7 nucleotides match TRBD2. V was pared by 2 bases and J by 2 bases, with 5 bases of the junction left unmatched. The CDR3 extends over 15 amino acids. Germline V gives CDR1 DFQATT, CDR2 SNEGSKA (reference sequence).

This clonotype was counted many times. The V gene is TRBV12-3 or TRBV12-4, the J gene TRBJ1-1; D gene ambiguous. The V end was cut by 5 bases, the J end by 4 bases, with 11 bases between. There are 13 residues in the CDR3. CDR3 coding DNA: TGTGCCAGCAGTCCCCGGTATTTCACTGAAGCTTTCTTT. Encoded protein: CASSPRYFTEAFF.

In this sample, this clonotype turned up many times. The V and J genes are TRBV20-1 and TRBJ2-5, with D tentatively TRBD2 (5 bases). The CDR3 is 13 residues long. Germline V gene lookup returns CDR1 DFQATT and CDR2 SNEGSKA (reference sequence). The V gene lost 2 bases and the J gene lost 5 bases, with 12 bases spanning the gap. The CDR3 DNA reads TGCAGTGCTAGAAGTACAGCGGCGGAGACCCAGTACTTC. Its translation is CSARSTAAETQYF.

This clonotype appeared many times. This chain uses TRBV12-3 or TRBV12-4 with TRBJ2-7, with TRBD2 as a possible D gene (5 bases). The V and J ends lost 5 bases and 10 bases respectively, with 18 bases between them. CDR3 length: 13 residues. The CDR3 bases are TGTGCCAGCAGTCCCCCGACTATTTCTCTCCAGTACTTC. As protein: CASSPPTISLQYF.

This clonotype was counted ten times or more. CDR3 sequence reads: CASSLGGGKGTGELFF. CDR3 DNA sequence: TGTGCCAGCAGCTTGGGTGGCGGGAAGGGCACCGGGGAGCTGTTTTTT. The rearrangement uses TRBV5-4 and TRBJ2-2; tentatively, D is TRBD2 (6 bases). The CDR3 covers 16 residues. Looked up from germline, CDR1 is SGHNT and CDR2 is YYREEE (reference sequence). V was shortened by 0 bases and J by 4 bases, with 13 bases between the two germline ends.

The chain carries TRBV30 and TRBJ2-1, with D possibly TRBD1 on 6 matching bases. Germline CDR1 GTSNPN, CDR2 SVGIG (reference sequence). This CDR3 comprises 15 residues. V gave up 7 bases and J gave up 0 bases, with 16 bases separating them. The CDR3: CALQHRDGSYNEQFF. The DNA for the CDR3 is TGTGCCTTACAACACAGGGACGGCTCCTACAATGAGCAGTTCTTC.

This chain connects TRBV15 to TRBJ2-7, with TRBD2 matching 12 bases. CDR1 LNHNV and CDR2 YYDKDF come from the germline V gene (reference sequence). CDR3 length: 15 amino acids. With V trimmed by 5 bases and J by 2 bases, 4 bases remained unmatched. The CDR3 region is CATSPRLAGAYEQYF. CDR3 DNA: TGTGCCACCAGCCCCCGACTAGCGGGGGCCTACGAGCAGTACTTC.

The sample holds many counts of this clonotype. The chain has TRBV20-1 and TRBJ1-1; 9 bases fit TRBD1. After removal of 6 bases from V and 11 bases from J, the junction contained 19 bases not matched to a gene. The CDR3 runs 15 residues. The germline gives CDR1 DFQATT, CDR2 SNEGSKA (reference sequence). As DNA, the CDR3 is TGCAGTGCCACCCGACAGGGGGAAGAAGGTAAAGGGGCTTTCTTT. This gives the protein CSATRQGEEGKGAFF.

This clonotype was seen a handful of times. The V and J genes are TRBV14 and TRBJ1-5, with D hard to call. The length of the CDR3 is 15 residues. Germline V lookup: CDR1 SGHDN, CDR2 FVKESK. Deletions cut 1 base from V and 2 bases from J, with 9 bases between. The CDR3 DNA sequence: TGTGCCAGCAGCCAAGGTCCGGACGGCAATCAGCCCCAGCATTTT. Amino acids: CASSQGPDGNQPQHF.

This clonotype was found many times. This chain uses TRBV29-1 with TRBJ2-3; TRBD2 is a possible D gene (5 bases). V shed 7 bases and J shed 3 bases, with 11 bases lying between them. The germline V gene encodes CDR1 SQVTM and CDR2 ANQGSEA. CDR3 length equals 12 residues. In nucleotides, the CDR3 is TGCAGCGCCGTGGGGAGAACAGATACGCAGTATTTT. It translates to CSAVGRTDTQYF.

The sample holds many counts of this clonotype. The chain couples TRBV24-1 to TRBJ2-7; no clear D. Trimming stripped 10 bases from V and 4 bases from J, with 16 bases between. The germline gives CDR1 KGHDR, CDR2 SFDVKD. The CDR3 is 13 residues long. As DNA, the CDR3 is TGTGCCACTCAAGAGGCGGACGGTTACGAGCAGTACTTC. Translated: CATQEADGYEQYF.

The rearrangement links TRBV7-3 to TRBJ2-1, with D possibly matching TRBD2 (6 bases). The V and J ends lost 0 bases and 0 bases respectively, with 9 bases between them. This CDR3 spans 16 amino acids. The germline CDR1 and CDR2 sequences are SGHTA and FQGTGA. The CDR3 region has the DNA TGTGCCAGCAGCTTAACCCCTAGCGTCTCCTACAATGAGCAGTTCTTC. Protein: CASSLTPSVSYNEQFF.

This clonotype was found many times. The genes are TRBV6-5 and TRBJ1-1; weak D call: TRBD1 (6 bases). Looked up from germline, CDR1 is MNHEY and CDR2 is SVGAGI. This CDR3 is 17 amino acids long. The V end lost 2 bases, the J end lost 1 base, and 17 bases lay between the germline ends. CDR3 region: CASSYPPQGPGNTEAFF. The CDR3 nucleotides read TGTGCCAGCAGTTACCCCCCCCAGGGGCCGGGGAACACTGAAGCTTTCTTT.

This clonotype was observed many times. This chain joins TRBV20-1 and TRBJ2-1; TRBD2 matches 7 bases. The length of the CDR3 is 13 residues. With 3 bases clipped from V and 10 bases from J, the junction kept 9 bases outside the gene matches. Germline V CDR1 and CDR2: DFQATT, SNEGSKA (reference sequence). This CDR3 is CSASRLAEPEQFF. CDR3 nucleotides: TGCAGTGCTAGTAGGCTAGCGGAGCCAGAGCAGTTCTTC.

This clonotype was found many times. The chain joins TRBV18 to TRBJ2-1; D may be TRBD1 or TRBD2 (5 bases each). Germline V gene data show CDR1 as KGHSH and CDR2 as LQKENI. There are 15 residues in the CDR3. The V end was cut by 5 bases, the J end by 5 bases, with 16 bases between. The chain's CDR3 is CASSNGTSFNNEQFF. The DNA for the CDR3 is TGTGCCAGCTCAAATGGGACGTCTTTTAACAATGAGCAGTTCTTC.

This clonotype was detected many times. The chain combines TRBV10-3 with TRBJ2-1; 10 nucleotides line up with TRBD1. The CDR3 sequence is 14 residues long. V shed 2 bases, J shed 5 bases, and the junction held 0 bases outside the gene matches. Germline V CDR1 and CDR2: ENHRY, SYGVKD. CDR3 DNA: TGTGCCATCAGTGAGGGGACAGGGGACAATGAGCAGTTCTTC. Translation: CAISEGTGDNEQFF.

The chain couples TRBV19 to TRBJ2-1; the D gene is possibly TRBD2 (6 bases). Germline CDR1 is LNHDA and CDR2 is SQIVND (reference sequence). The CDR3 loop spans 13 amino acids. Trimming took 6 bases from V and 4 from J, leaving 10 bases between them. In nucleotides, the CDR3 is TGTGCCAGTAGAACCGGGACTTACAATGAGCAGTTCTTC. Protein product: CASRTGTYNEQFF.

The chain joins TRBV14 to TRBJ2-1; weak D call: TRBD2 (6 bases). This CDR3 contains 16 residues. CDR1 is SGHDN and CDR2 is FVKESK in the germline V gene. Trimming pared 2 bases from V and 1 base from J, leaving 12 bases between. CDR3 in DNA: TGTGCCAGCAGCCAAAATTGGGGGGAATCCTACAATGAGCAGTTCTTC. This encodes CASSQNWGESYNEQFF.

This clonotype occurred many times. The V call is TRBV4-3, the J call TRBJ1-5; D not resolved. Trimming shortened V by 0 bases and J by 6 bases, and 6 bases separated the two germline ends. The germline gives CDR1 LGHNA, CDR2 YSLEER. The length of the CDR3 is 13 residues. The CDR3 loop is CASSQEGGQPQHF. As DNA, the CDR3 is TGCGCCAGCAGCCAAGAAGGAGGTCAGCCCCAGCATTTT.

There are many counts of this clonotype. CDR3 DNA: TGTGCCAGCAGCCTAATGTTCAATGAGCAGTTCTTC. This translates into CASSLMFNEQFF. The rearrangement joins TRBV3-1 to TRBJ2-1, with D unclear. Germline assignment: CDR1 LGHDT and CDR2 YNNKEL (reference sequence). Trimming shortened V by 4 bases and J by 6 bases, and 7 bases separated the two germline ends. This CDR3 has 12 residues.

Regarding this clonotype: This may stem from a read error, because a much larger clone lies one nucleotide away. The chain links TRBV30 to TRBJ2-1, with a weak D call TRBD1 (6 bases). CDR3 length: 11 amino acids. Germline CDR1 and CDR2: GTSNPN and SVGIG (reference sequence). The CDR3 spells CSGDRDNGQFF. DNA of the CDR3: TGTTCAGGGGACCGCGACAATGGGCAGTTCTTC. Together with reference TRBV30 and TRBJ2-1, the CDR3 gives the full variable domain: SQTIHQWPATLVQPVGSPLSLECTVEGTSNPNLYWYRQAAGRGLQLLFYSVGIGQISSEVPQNLSASRPQDRQFILSSKKLLLSDSGFYLCSGDRDNGQFFGPGTRLTVL.

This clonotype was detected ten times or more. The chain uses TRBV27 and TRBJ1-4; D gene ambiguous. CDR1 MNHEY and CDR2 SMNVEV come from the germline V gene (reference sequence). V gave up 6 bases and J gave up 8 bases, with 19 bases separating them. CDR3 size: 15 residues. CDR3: CASRRSRMSEEKLFF. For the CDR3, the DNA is TGTGCCAGCAGGCGTTCCAGGATGAGCGAGGAAAAACTGTTTTTT.

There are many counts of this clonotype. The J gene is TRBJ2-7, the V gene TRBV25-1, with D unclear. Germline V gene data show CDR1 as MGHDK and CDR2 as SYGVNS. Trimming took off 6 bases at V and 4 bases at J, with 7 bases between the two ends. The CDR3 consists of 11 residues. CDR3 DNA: TGTGCCAGCAGACTGAAGTACGAGCAGTACTTC. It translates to CASRLKYEQYF.

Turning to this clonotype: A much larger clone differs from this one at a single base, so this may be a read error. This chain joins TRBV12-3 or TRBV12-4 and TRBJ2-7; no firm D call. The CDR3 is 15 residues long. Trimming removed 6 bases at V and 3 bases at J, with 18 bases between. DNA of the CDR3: TGTGCCAGCAGCCGGGTCAGTATTTCGGGCTACGAGCAGTACTTC. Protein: CASSRVSISGYEQYF.

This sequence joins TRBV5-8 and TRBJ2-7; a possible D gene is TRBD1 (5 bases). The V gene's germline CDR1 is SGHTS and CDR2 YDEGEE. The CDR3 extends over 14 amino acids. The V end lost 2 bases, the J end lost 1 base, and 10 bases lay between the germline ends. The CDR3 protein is CASSFMSGSYEQYF. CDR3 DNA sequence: TGTGCCAGCAGCTTTATGTCAGGGTCCTACGAGCAGTACTTC.

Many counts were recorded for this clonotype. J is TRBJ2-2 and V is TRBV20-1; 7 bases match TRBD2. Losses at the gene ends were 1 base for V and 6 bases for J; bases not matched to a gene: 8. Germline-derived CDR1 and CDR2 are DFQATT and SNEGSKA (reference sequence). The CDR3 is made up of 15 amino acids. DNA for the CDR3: TGCAGTGCTAGAGCTGGGCCCAGCGGGGCCGGGGAGCTGTTTTTT. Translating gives CSARAGPSGAGELFF.

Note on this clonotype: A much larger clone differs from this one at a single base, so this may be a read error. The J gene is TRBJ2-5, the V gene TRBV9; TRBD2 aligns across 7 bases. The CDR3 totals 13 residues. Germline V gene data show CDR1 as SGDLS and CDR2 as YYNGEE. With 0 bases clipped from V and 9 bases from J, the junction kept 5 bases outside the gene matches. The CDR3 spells CASSVAGREAQYF. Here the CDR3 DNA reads TGTGCCAGCAGCGTAGCTGGGAGGGAGGCCCAGTACTTC.

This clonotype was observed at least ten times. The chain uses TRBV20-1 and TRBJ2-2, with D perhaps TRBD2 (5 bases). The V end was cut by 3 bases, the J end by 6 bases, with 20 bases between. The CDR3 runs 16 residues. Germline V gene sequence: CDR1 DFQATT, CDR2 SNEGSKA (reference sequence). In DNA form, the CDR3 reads TGCAGTGCTAGGAGACCCCCTGTCACGGGGTCCGGGGAGCTGTTTTTT. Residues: CSARRPPVTGSGELFF.

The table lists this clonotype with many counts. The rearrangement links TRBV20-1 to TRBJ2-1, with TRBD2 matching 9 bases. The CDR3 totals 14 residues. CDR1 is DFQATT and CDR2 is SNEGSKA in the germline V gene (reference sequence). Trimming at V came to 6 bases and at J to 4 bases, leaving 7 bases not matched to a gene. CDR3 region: CSATTSGPYNEQFF. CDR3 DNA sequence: TGCAGTGCCACCACTAGCGGGCCTTACAATGAGCAGTTCTTC.

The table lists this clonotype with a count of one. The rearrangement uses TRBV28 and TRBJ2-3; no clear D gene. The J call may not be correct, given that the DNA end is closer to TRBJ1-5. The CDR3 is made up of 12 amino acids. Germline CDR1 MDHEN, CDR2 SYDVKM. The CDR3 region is CASSLSGDTQHF. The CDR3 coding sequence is TGTGCCAGCAGTTTATCCGGAGATACGCAGCATTTT.